A single sample is the source of the 8 T cell receptor beta chains below, sequenced in a study of T cells in Graves' hyperthyroidism and ophthalmopathy. RNA transcripts provided the source from which TCR beta CDR3 regions were amplified. The HTBI set primed first-round TCR CDR3 RT-PCR. TCRdb re-called the multiplex PCR reads through MiXCR, storing one row per CDR3 protein. The sample has 650,000 to 750,000 distinct CDR3 sequences, approximately 15% seen once. The sequenced sample consisted of blood. Receptors were obtained from a woman under 30 with Graves' hyperthyroidism.

The chain combines TRBV28 with TRBJ2-6; 12 nucleotides match TRBD2. V was pared by 4 bases and J by 3 bases, with 10 bases of the junction left unmatched. Germline-derived CDR1 and CDR2 are MDHEN and SYDVKM. CDR3 length: 19 amino acids. The DNA for the CDR3 is TGTGCCAGCAGTTCCCACAGACTAGCGGGAGAGGGTGGGGCCAACGTCCTGACTTTC. Amino acids: CASSSHRLAGEGGANVLTF. Based on the CDR3 plus reference TRBV28 and TRBJ2-6, the full variable domain is DVKVTQSSRYLVKRTGEKVFLECVQDMDHENMFWYRQDPGLGLRLIYFSYDVKMKEKGDIPEGYSVSREKKERFSLILESASTNQTSMYLCASSSHRLAGEGGANVLTFGAGSRLTVL.

This clonotype was observed a handful of times. This sequence joins TRBV10-3 and TRBJ1-2; TRBD1 aligns across 7 bases. J was trimmed by 2 bases and V by 2 bases; bases with no gene match: 2. The CDR3 runs to 14 residues. Germline assignment: CDR1 ENHRY and CDR2 SYGVKD. CDR3 nucleotide sequence: TGTGCCATCAGTGAGCCGGGACAGAACTATGGCTACACCTTC. Its protein is CAISEPGQNYGYTF.

This clonotype was seen at least ten times. This chain uses TRBV20-1 with TRBJ1-5; a possible D gene is TRBD1 (5 bases). V lost 5 bases and J lost 0, with 8 bases in between. The CDR3 totals 13 residues. Per the germline V gene, CDR1 is DFQATT and CDR2 is SNEGSKA (reference sequence). The CDR3 protein is CSAWTPSNQPQHF. The CDR3 region has the DNA TGCAGTGCTTGGACACCTAGCAATCAGCCCCAGCATTTT.

This clonotype was seen only a few times. This sequence joins TRBV5-1 and TRBJ1-3; perhaps TRBD1 as D (5 bases). Between the trimmed V and J ends, which lost 2 bases and 4 bases, there was a span of 10 bases. Germline CDR1 and CDR2: SGHRS and YFSETQ. This CDR3 has 14 amino acids. CDR3 nucleotide sequence: TGCGCCAGCAGCTTACGCCCAGGGGGAAACACCATATATTTT. It encodes CASSLRPGGNTIYF.

This clonotype has just a few counts. The chain is built from TRBV3-1 and TRBJ2-6; no reliable D call. Germline V gives CDR1 LGHDT, CDR2 YNNKEL (reference sequence). CDR3 length: 16 amino acids. Deletions cut 1 base from V and 0 bases from J, with 7 bases between. Written as DNA, the CDR3 is TGTGCCAGCAGCCAAGTTTGGGCCTCTGGGGCCAACGTCCTGACTTTC. It yields the protein CASSQVWASGANVLTF. Combining the CDR3 with reference TRBV3-1 and TRBJ2-6 gives the whole variable domain DTAVSQTPKYLVTQMGNDKSIKCEQNLGHDTMYWYKQDSKKFLKIMFSYNNKELIINETVPNRFSPKSPDKAHLNLHINSLELGDSAVYFCASSQVWASGANVLTFGAGSRLTVL.

This clonotype was counted between two and nine times. This sequence joins TRBV10-3 and TRBJ1-5, with 9 bases fitting TRBD1. Trimming took 5 bases from V and 6 from J; bases not matched to a gene: 2. This CDR3 has 13 residues. Germline V gene sequence: CDR1 ENHRY, CDR2 SYGVKD. This chain's CDR3 is CAISLTGGQPQHF. CDR3 coding DNA: TGTGCCATCAGTCTGACAGGGGGTCAGCCCCAGCATTTT.

The genes are TRBV2 and TRBJ2-3; TRBD2 aligns across 14 bases. The CDR3 runs 18 residues. With V trimmed by 2 bases and J by 3 bases, 7 bases remained unmatched. The germline V gene has CDR1 SNHLY and CDR2 FYNNEI. The CDR3 bases are TGTGCCAGCAGTGAACCCCTTAGGACTAGCGGGAGGACAGATACGCAGTATTTT. Its protein product is CASSEPLRTSGRTDTQYF. The full variable domain, its missing parts supplied by reference TRBV2 and TRBJ2-3, is EPEVTQTPSHQVTQMGQEVILRCVPISNHLYFYWYRQILGQKVEFLVSFYNNEISEKSEIFDDQFSVERPDGSNFTLKIRSTKLEDSAMYFCASSEPLRTSGRTDTQYFGPGTRLTVL.

There are many counts of this clonotype. This rearrangement joins TRBV9 to TRBJ2-7, with 14 positions matching TRBD2. CDR3 length: 15 residues. The germline V gene encodes CDR1 SGDLS and CDR2 YYNGEE. V was clipped by 5 bases and J by 7 bases; unmatched bases: 8. Here the CDR3 DNA reads TGTGCCAGCAGTGTTGGGACTAGCGGGAGTCGTGAGCAGTACTTC. Translating it yields CASSVGTSGSREQYF.